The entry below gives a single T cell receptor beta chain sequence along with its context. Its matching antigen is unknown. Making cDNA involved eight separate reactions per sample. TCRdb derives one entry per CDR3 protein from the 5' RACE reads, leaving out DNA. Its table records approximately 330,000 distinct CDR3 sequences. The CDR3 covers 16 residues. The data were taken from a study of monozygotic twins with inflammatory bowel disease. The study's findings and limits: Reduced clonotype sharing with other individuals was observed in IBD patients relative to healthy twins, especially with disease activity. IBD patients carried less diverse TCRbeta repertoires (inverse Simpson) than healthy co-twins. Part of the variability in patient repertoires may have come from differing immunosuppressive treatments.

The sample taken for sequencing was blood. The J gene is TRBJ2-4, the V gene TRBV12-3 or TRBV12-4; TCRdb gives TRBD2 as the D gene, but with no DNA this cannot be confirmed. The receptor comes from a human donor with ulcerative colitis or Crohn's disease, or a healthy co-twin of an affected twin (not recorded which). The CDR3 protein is CASSLGTGPAKNIQYF.